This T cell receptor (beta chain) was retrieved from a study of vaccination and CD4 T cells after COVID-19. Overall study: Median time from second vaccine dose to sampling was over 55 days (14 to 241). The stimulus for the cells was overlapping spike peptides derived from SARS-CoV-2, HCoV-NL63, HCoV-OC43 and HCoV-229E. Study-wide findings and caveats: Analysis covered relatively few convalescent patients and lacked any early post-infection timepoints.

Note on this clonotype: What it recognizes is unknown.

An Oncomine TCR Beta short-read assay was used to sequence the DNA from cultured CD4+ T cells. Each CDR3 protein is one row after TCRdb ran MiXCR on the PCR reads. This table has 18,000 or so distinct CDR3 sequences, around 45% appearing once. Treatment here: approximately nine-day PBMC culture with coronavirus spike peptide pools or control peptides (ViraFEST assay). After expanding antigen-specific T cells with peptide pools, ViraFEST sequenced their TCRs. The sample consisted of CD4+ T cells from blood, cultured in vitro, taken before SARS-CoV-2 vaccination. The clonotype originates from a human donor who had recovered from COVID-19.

DNA for the CDR3: TGTGCCAGCAGCTCCGAAGGCAGGCTGGACTATGGCTACACCTTC. Translation gives CASSSEGRLDYGYTF. The gene calls are TRBV11-3 and TRBJ1-2, with D hard to call. This CDR3 is 15 amino acids long. Germline-derived CDR1 and CDR2 are SGHNT and YENEEA. V lost 4 bases to trimming and J lost 3 bases, with 15 bases between them.